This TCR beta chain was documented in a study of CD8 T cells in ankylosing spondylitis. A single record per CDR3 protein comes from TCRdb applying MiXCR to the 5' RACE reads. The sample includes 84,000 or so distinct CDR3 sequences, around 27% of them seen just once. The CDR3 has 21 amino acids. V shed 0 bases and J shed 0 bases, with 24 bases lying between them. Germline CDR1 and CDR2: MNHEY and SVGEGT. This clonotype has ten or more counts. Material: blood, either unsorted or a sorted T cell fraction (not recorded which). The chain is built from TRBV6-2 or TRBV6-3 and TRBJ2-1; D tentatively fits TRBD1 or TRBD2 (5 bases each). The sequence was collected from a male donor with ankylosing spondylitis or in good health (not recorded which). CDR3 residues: CASSYSSYGTAGMSSYNEQFF. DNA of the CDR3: TGTGCCAGCAGTTACTCATCCTACGGGACCGCTGGTATGAGCTCCTACAATGAGCAGTTCTTC.